Listed below are T cell receptor beta chains from one sample, sequenced in a study of blood T cell repertoires in COVID-19. Sequenced by immunoSEQ multiplex PCR; TCRdb stores in-frame clones only, minus some. Of 95,000 to 150,000 clones listed, 86% are singletons. The material sequenced was peripheral blood. The source of these receptors is a human donor in a cohort sampled during active COVID-19. Each CDR3 is given with its conserved first and last residue. Each record gives: clone size, D gene, J gene, V gene, CDR3 protein, CDR3 DNA. D genes are given only for firm matches. Rows give clone size only sometimes, using once, few, many, or a class for an expanded clone.

>.|.|TRBJ2-1|TRBV6-2/TRBV6-3
CASSWTDPIYGEQFF
TGTGCCAGCAGTTGGACAGACCCCATATACGGTGAGCAGTTCTTC
>.|.|TRBJ2-7|TRBV9
CASSVALGGTYEQYF
TGTGCCAGCAGCGTAGCTCTAGGGGGAACCTACGAGCAGTACTTC
>.|.|TRBJ1-4|TRBV5-5
CASSGRSRGGEKLFF
TGTGCCAGCAGCGGCCGGTCGCGAGGAGGTGAAAAACTGTTTTTT
>.|TRBD2|TRBJ2-7|TRBV6-5
CASSSRDYHYEQYF
TGTGCCAGCAGTTCCCGGGACTACCACTACGAGCAGTACTTC
>.|TRBD1|TRBJ2-7|TRBV7-9
CASSPGTGHLYEQYF
TGTGCCAGCAGCCCCGGGACAGGGCATCTGTACGAGCAGTACTTC
>.|.|TRBJ2-2|TRBV7-2
CASSPGLTGELFF
TGTGCCAGCAGCCCCGGTCTGACCGGGGAGCTGTTTTTT
>.|.|TRBJ2-5|TRBV4-2
CASSPPGGETQYF
TGTGCCAGCAGCCCTCCAGGAGGAGAGACCCAGTACTTC
>.|.|TRBJ1-1|TRBV7-9
CASSLTWEGSTEAFF
TGTGCCAGCAGCCTGACTTGGGAGGGGTCCACTGAAGCTTTCTTT
>.|.|TRBJ2-2|TRBV24-1
CATSVTGANTGELFF
TGTGCCACCAGTGTAACGGGAGCGAACACCGGGGAGCTGTTTTTT
>.|.|TRBJ2-1|TRBV5-4
CASSLYPALSSYNEQFF
TGTGCCAGCAGCTTGTATCCAGCGCTTAGCTCCTACAATGAGCAGTTCTTC
>.|TRBD1|TRBJ2-7|TRBV9
CASSVAPDRVNEQYF
TGTGCCAGCAGCGTAGCTCCGGACAGGGTGAACGAGCAGTACTTC
>.|TRBD2|TRBJ2-7|TRBV15
CATSRGLAGAVNEQYF
TGTGCCACCAGCAGAGGTCTAGCGGGAGCAGTGAACGAGCAGTACTTC
>.|TRBD1|TRBJ2-7|TRBV4-3
CASSMDRGHSGQYF
TGCGCCAGCAGCATGGACAGGGGGCACTCTGGGCAGTACTTC
>.|TRBD2|TRBJ2-1|TRBV15
CATSRDSRLAGGWQFF
TGTGCCACCAGCAGAGATTCGAGACTAGCGGGAGGTTGGCAGTTCTTC
>.|.|TRBJ2-3|TRBV19
CASSIVAVTDTQYF
TGTGCCAGTAGTATAGTGGCAGTGACAGATACGCAGTATTTT
>.|TRBD2|TRBJ2-7|TRBV7-6
CASSRTSGSSYEQYF
TGTGCCAGCAGCCGAACTAGCGGGAGCTCCTACGAGCAGTACTTC
>.|.|TRBJ2-7|TRBV4-3
CASSQSWPPGTLSYEQYF
TGCGCCAGCAGCCAAAGTTGGCCCCCGGGAACCCTCTCCTACGAGCAGTACTTC
>.|TRBD1|TRBJ1-1|TRBV28
CASSQPRTGAEAFF
TGTGCCAGCAGTCAACCCCGGACAGGGGCTGAAGCTTTCTTT
>.|TRBD1|TRBJ1-4|TRBV7-9
CASSFGTGGLSLFF
TGTGCCAGCAGCTTTGGGACAGGGGGTTTATCACTGTTTTTT
>.|TRBD2|TRBJ2-5|TRBV5-6
CASSPGLGQETQYF
TGTGCCAGCAGCCCTGGACTAGGACAAGAGACCCAGTACTTC
>.|.|TRBJ2-4|TRBV4-1
CASSQEYRNRVAKNIQYF
TGCGCCAGCAGCCAAGAATATCGGAACAGGGTAGCCAAAAACATTCAGTACTTC
>once|.|TRBJ2-6|TRBV27
CASSLSPTSSVRVLTF
TGTGCCAGCAGTTTATCCCCCACTAGCTCTGTACGCGTCCTGACTTTC
>.|.|TRBJ2-7|TRBV2
CASSDNSYEQYF
TGTGCCAGCAGTGACAACTCCTACGAGCAGTACTTC
>.|.|TRBJ1-2|TRBV28
CASSLSFSGGRGYTF
TGTGCCAGCAGTTTATCTTTTTCCGGGGGGAGGGGCTACACCTTC
>.|TRBD1|TRBJ1-5|TRBV29-1
CSVCGTGGPDSNQPQHF
TGCAGCGTCTGCGGGACAGGGGGCCCTGATAGCAATCAGCCCCAGCATTTT
>once|TRBD2|TRBJ2-5|TRBV19
CASSDSGREQETQYF
TGTGCCAGTAGTGATAGCGGGAGGGAACAAGAGACCCAGTACTTC
>.|.|TRBJ2-3|TRBV7-2
CASSPRGAGTWDTQYF
TGTGCCAGCAGCCCCCGAGGGGCGGGAACGTGGGATACGCAGTATTTT
>.|.|TRBJ2-2|TRBV3-1/TRBV3-2
CASSQVRSTGGELFF
TGTGCCAGCAGCCAAGTTCGATCCACCGGCGGGGAGCTGTTTTTT
>.|TRBD1|TRBJ2-7|TRBV5-1
CASSLAMGQTYEQYF
TGCGCCAGCAGCTTGGCCATGGGACAGACCTACGAGCAGTACTTC
>.|.|TRBJ1-1|TRBV4-1
CASSQPQGAGTFF
TGCGCCAGCAGCCAACCACAGGGAGCTGGCACTTTCTTT
>few|TRBD1|TRBJ1-5|TRBV5-8
CASSTDRGLRNQPQHF
TGTGCCAGCAGCACTGACAGGGGGCTCCGTAATCAGCCCCAGCATTTT
>.|TRBD1|TRBJ2-1|TRBV18
CASSPSRQGFNEQFF
TGTGCCAGCTCACCAAGCCGACAGGGTTTCAATGAGCAGTTCTTC
>few|.|TRBJ2-7|TRBV7-8
CASSLRTQGNIQYEQYF
TGTGCCAGCAGCCTTAGGACACAGGGAAATATCCAATACGAGCAGTACTTC
>.|.|TRBJ2-3|TRBV19
CASSIEGESQYF
TGTGCCAGTAGTATAGAAGGAGAGTCGCAGTATTTT
>few|.|TRBJ1-1|TRBV28
CASRPGGRTEAFF
TGTGCCAGCAGGCCGGGGGGGAGGACTGAAGCTTTCTTT
>.|.|TRBJ2-3|TRBV7-2
CASRPTGPDTQYF
TGTGCCAGCAGACCCACAGGGCCAGATACGCAGTATTTT
>.|.|TRBJ2-1|TRBV12-3/TRBV12-4
CASSLGWEQFF
TGTGCCAGCAGTTTGGGCTGGGAGCAGTTCTTC
>once|.|TRBJ1-3|TRBV6-4
CASSRLLGPAGNTIYF
TGTGCCAGCAGTAGGCTATTGGGCCCCGCCGGAAACACCATATATTTT
>.|.|TRBJ2-3|TRBV27
CASSLLGTRTDTQYF
TGTGCCAGCAGTTTACTCGGGACTCGCACAGATACGCAGTATTTT
>.|.|TRBJ2-2|TRBV12-3/TRBV12-4
CASSLRDTGELFF
TGTGCCAGCAGTTTACGGGACACCGGGGAGCTGTTTTTT
>.|TRBD2|TRBJ2-1|TRBV10-1
CASSDRTSAYNEQFF
TGCGCCAGCAGTGACCGGACTAGCGCCTACAATGAGCAGTTCTTC
>.|.|TRBJ1-3|TRBV28
CASSLHPPGELSGNTIYF
TGTGCCAGCAGTTTACACCCCCCAGGGGAACTCTCAGGAAACACCATATATTTT
>many|TRBD1|TRBJ1-4|TRBV27
CASSLWGTGGEKLFF
TGTGCCAGCAGTTTATGGGGGACAGGGGGCGAAAAACTGTTTTTT
>.|.|TRBJ1-4|TRBV29-1
CSAQGRDFNEKLFF
TGCAGCGCCCAGGGACGGGACTTTAATGAAAAACTGTTTTTT
>.|.|TRBJ2-1|TRBV14
CASSPYNEQFF
TGTGCCAGCAGCCCTTACAATGAGCAGTTCTTC
>.|.|TRBJ1-1|TRBV7-2
CASSLQNMNTEAFF
TGTGCCAGCAGCTTACAGAACATGAACACTGAAGCTTTCTTT
>.|.|TRBJ1-2|TRBV5-1
CASSLEAGDYGYTF
TGCGCCAGCAGCTTGGAGGCAGGGGACTATGGCTACACCTTC
>.|.|TRBJ2-2|TRBV19
CASDTSTTGELFF
TGTGCCAGTGATACTAGTACCACCGGGGAGCTGTTTTTT
>once|TRBD1|TRBJ2-2|TRBV29-1
CSGRDRGNTGELFF
TGCAGCGGCCGGGACAGGGGGAACACCGGGGAGCTGTTTTTT
>.|TRBD1|TRBJ1-1|TRBV28
CASSGNRGLFTEAFF
TGTGCCAGCAGTGGCAACAGGGGGTTATTCACTGAAGCTTTCTTT
>.|.|TRBJ2-3|TRBV24-1
CATSDRTGTNTDTQYF
TGTGCCACCAGTGACCGTACCGGGACAAACACAGATACGCAGTATTTT
>.|.|TRBJ2-7|TRBV11-1
CASSSNRGYEQYF
TGTGCCAGCAGCTCAAACCGGGGCTACGAGCAGTACTTC
>.|.|TRBJ2-7|TRBV6-6
CASSTGSTYEQYF
TGTGCCAGCAGTACCGGGTCAACCTACGAGCAGTACTTC
>.|.|TRBJ2-3|TRBV27
CASSFQGTDTQYF
TGTGCCAGCAGTTTTCAGGGAACAGATACGCAGTATTTT
>.|TRBD1|TRBJ1-2|TRBV18
CASSPFTGTDYGYTF
TGTGCCAGCTCACCCTTTACGGGGACAGATTATGGCTACACCTTC
>.|.|TRBJ1-6|TRBV29-1
CSVQTGDSPLHF
TGCAGCGTTCAGACGGGGGATTCACCCCTCCACTTT